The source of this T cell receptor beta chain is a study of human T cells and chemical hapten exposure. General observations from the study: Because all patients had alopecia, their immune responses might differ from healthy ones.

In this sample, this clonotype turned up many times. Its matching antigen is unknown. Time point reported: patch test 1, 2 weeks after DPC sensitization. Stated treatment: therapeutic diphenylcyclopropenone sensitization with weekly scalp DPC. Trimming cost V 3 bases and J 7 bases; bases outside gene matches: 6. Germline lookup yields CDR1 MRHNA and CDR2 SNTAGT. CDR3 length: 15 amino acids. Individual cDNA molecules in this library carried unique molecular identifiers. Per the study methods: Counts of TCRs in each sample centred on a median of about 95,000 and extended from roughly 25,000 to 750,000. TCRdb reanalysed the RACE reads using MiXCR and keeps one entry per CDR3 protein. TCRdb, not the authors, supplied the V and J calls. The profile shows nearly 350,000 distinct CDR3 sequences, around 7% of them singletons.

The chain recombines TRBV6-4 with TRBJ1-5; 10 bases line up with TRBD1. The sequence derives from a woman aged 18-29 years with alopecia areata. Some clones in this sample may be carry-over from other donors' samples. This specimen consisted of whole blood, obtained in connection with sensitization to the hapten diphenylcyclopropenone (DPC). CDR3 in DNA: TGTGCCAGCAGTGATGGGACAGGGGACGGCCAGCCCCAGCATTTT. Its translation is CASSDGTGDGQPQHF.